These T cell receptor beta chains were read from a single sample in a study of neoadjuvant anti-PD-1 for oral cavity cancer. This table comes from immunoSEQ multiplex PCR, and its TCRdb copy is limited to in-frame clones, with some not included. The data contain 9,800 or so clones, roughly 62% of them singletons. This specimen consisted of PBMCs, obtained after nivolumab (anti-PD-1) treatment. Receptors originate from a person between 35 and 79 years old with oral cavity squamous cell carcinoma. The CDR3 runs from the conserved cysteine through the conserved F or W. The D gene is left open where the match is weak. The size of a clone is reported for some rows only, either as once, few or many, or as a class for expanded clones.

clone size,D gene,J gene,V gene,CDR3 DNA,CDR3 protein
NA,NA,TRBJ1-5,TRBV9,TGTGCCAGCAGCGCCTCTGCGGATCAGCCCCAGCATTTT,CASSASADQPQHF
NA,TRBD1,TRBJ1-3,TRBV4-1,TGCGCCAGCAGCCATTCCGGGACAGCTGGAAACACCATATATTTT,CASSHSGTAGNTIYF
NA,NA,TRBJ2-2,TRBV11-2,TGTGCCAGCAGCTTAGTGGTAGGGGTTGGGGAGCTGTTTTTT,CASSLVVGVGELFF
once,NA,TRBJ2-1,TRBV5-1,TGCGCCAGCAGCATAGCGGCAGGCAACTACAATGAGCAGTTCTTC,CASSIAAGNYNEQFF
NA,NA,TRBJ2-2,TRBV5-1,TGCGCCAGCAGCTTGCAGGTTAACACCGGGGAGCTGTTTTTT,CASSLQVNTGELFF
NA,NA,TRBJ2-7,TRBV19,TGTGCCAGTAGTTCGGCTAGGTCTTCCTACGAGCAGTACTTC,CASSSARSSYEQYF
NA,TRBD1,TRBJ1-6,TRBV12-5,TGTGCTAGTGGGTCCGGGACAGGGGCTTCACCCCTCCACTTT,CASGSGTGASPLHF
NA,TRBD2,TRBJ2-5,TRBV7-9,TGTGCCAGCAGCCTTAGCGGGAGCCAAGAGACCCAGTACTTC,CASSLSGSQETQYF
NA,NA,TRBJ1-1,TRBV9,TGTGCCAGCAGCGTTGGTTTCACTGAAGCTTTCTTT,CASSVGFTEAFF
NA,TRBD2,TRBJ2-5,TRBV5-1,TGCGCCAGCAGTTTCGGACTAGCGGGAGGGAGTATAAAAGAGACCCAGTACTTC,CASSFGLAGGSIKETQYF
NA,TRBD1,TRBJ2-7,TRBV4-1,TGCGCCAGCAGCGACAGGGTCGGCTACGAGCAGTACTTC,CASSDRVGYEQYF
few,NA,TRBJ1-1,TRBV7-9,TGTGCCAGCAGCTTAGGGGGGCACACTGAAGCTTTCTTT,CASSLGGHTEAFF
NA,NA,TRBJ1-3,TRBV20-1,TGCAGTGCGCAATCCGGAAACACCATATATTTT,CSAQSGNTIYF
NA,NA,TRBJ1-1,TRBV10-1,TGCGCCAGCAGTGGGGACCGGTCCATGAACACTGAAGCTTTCTTT,CASSGDRSMNTEAFF
few,NA,TRBJ1-1,TRBV19,TGTGCCAGTGGGCATGGACAGTATAACACTGAAGCTTTCTTT,CASGHGQYNTEAFF
few,NA,TRBJ1-5,TRBV5-1,TGCGCCAGCAGCCCCCACGGGGGCTCGGGGCCCCAGCATTTT,CASSPHGGSGPQHF
NA,NA,TRBJ1-2,TRBV27,TGTGCCAGCAGTTTTTTAGGCGACAGTAGGGGCTACACCTTC,CASSFLGDSRGYTF
NA,NA,TRBJ1-1,TRBV15,TGTGCCACCAGCTTCGTCAGGGCACGTGAAGCTTTCTTT,CATSFVRAREAFF
few,NA,TRBJ1-5,TRBV19,TGTGCCAGTAGTATAATCGGAGGGGGTGGTCAGCCCCAGCATTTT,CASSIIGGGGQPQHF
NA,NA,TRBJ1-1,TRBV5-4,TGTGCCAGCAGCCGCGACCCGTTTCAGAACACTGAAGCTTTCTTT,CASSRDPFQNTEAFF
NA,NA,TRBJ2-1,TRBV2,TGTGCCAGCGGGGGCTCCCCTCGAGAGCAGTTCTTC,CASGGSPREQFF
once,TRBD1,TRBJ2-5,TRBV25-1,TGTGCCAGCAGTGACCGAGGACAGGGGAAAACCCAAGAGACCCAGTACTTC,CASSDRGQGKTQETQYF
NA,NA,TRBJ2-3,TRBV7-3,TGTGCCAGCAGCCCCGAAGGCCGGCGCACAGATACGCAGTATTTT,CASSPEGRRTDTQYF
NA,TRBD2,TRBJ2-7,TRBV5-1,TGCGCCAGCAGCCTTAGCGGGAGCAACTACGAGCAGTACTTC,CASSLSGSNYEQYF
NA,NA,TRBJ1-1,TRBV29-1,TGCAGCGCCAGAGTGAACACTGAAGCTTTCTTT,CSARVNTEAFF
NA,NA,TRBJ1-2,TRBV7-3,TGTGCCAGCAGCTCAAGCCGAGACTTTAACGGCTACACCTTC,CASSSSRDFNGYTF
NA,TRBD1,TRBJ1-1,TRBV5-1,TGCGCCAGCAGCGAAGGTCGGGACAGGGGGCTACACACTGAAGCTTTCTTT,CASSEGRDRGLHTEAFF